The 7 T cell receptor beta chains presented below share a single source sample, sequenced in a study of molecular identifiers for immune sequencing clone quantification. TCRdb ran MiXCR on the PCR reads and lists one entry per CDR3 protein. The sample has approximately 93,000 distinct CDR3 sequences, 20% to 25% seen once. Material for sequencing was naive CD8+ T cells from blood, with Jurkat cell RNA spiked in. Regarding subset: FACS-sorted CD8+CD4-CCR7+CD45RA+ naive T cells. These receptors were taken from a human donor in good health. Some libraries in this study had Jurkat cell RNA spiked in.

This clonotype has at least ten counts. The J gene is TRBJ1-1, the V gene TRBV5-6; unclear D gene. Germline V lookup: CDR1 SGHDT, CDR2 YYEEEE. The CDR3 covers 13 residues. Trimming removed 2 bases at V and 0 bases at J, with 5 bases between. In DNA, the CDR3 is TGTGCCAGCAGCTTCTCAGTGAACACTGAAGCTTTCTTT. Translation: CASSFSVNTEAFF.

Regarding this clonotype: A much more abundant neighbour one base away suggests this may be a read error. The chain is built from TRBV4-1 and TRBJ1-4, with D uncertain. The CDR3 contains 18 residues. CDR1 and CDR2 from the germline V gene are MGHRA and YSYEKL. V lost 0 bases and J lost 4, with 18 bases in between. The CDR3 nucleotides read TGCGCCAGCAGCCAAGAACCGCCCCGCGGGCCCTTTAATGAAAAACTGTTTTTT. Translated: CASSQEPPRGPFNEKLFF.

J is TRBJ2-7 and V is TRBV6-2 or TRBV6-3; 7 bases match TRBD1. CDR3 length: 13 residues. Germline CDR1 and CDR2: MNHEY and SVGEGT. J was trimmed by 2 bases and V by 5 bases; bases with no gene match: 3. Here the CDR3 reads CASSEGQTYEQYF. For the CDR3, the DNA is TGTGCCAGCAGTGAGGGACAGACCTACGAGCAGTACTTC.

Concerning this clonotype itself: A junction boundary mismatches the germline segment, possibly from a read error. The chain recombines TRBV2 with TRBJ1-5; D unclear. Per the germline V gene, CDR1 is SNHLY and CDR2 is FYNNEI. The CDR3 runs 14 residues. CDR3 amino acids: CAGSEAVGNQPQHF. The CDR3 DNA sequence: TGTGCCGGCAGTGAAGCGGTAGGGAATCAGCCCCAGCATTTT.

This clonotype was observed many times. The J gene is TRBJ1-5, the V gene TRBV4-3, with 7 bases fitting TRBD1. Germline V CDR1 and CDR2: LGHNA, YSLEER. V shed 3 bases and J 0 bases; nucleotides not matched to a gene: 2. This CDR3 is built from 15 residues. CDR3 amino acids: CASSQTGYSNQPQHF. In DNA, the CDR3 is TGCGCCAGCAGCCAGACAGGGTATAGCAATCAGCCCCAGCATTTT.

This clonotype was found a few times. The V gene is TRBV20-1, the J gene TRBJ2-1; 7 nucleotides align to TRBD2. This CDR3 is built from 16 residues. The V gene end was trimmed by 2 bases and the J gene end by 2 bases; junction bases not matched to a gene: 9. Germline loops: CDR1 DFQATT, CDR2 SNEGSKA (reference sequence). CDR3 nucleotide sequence: TGCAGTGCTAGAATGTCGCGGGAGTATCCCTACAATGAGCAGTTCTTC. This codes for CSARMSREYPYNEQFF.

This clonotype has a count of ten or more. This chain uses TRBV7-6 with TRBJ2-3; D call uncertain. CDR1 and CDR2 (germline): SGHVS, FNYEAQ. This CDR3 is built from 14 residues. V was trimmed by 1 base and J by 4 bases, leaving 9 bases between them. CDR3 sequence: CASSLDPPPDTQYF. The DNA of the CDR3 is TGTGCCAGCAGCTTAGATCCACCTCCAGATACGCAGTATTTT.